The TCR beta chain described here comes from a study of blood T cell repertoires in COVID-19. Across the whole study: Spain, Italy and the United States supplied samples that represented acute and convalescent COVID-19. T cells, B-cell-depleted T cells, or PBMCs provided the cDNA or gDNA that served as material.

Per the authors' pipeline: By means of reference gene primer amplification, nucleated cell counts were estimated. Profiled with immunoSEQ multiplex PCR; TCRdb holds only in-frame clones, not every one. The V and J calls and clone size come from that table; D and trimming were worked out from the DNA. The profile shows about 13,000 clones, under 80% of them singletons. The CDR3 loop spans 14 amino acids. CDR1 and CDR2 from the germline V gene are WNHNN and SYGVQD (reference sequence). The trim removed 6 bases at V and 8 bases at J, leaving 4 bases unmatched. This receptor was obtained from a human donor in a cohort sampled during active COVID-19. V usage is TRBV10-1 and J usage is TRBJ1-6; 10 bases map to TRBD1. The sequencing input was peripheral blood. CDR3 sequence reads: CASSRDRGYSPLHF. DNA for the CDR3: TGCGCCAGCAGCCGGGACAGGGGATATTCACCCCTCCACTTT.